Below are 11 T cell receptor beta chains sequenced from a single sample in a study of tumor-infiltrating lymphocytes in localized non-small cell lung cancer. The method was immunoSEQ multiplex PCR; TCRdb's version includes in-frame clones alone and lacks a portion of them. The sample includes about 12,000 clones, about 76% of them seen just once. Sequencing input: uninvolved lung tissue not adjacent to the tumor. The source is a human donor with non-small cell lung cancer.

This sequence joins TRBV2 and TRBJ2-7; TRBD1 might be the D (6 bases). CDR3 size: 13 residues. Between the trimmed V and J ends, which lost 4 bases and 0 bases, there was a span of 7 bases. The germline V gene encodes CDR1 SNHLY and CDR2 FYNNEI. CDR3 coding DNA: TGTGCCAGCAGTGGGGACACCTCCTACGAGCAGTACTTC. Translation: CASSGDTSYEQYF.

This chain links TRBV6-1 with TRBJ1-2, with 7 bases identical to TRBD1. The trim removed 5 bases at V and 8 bases at J, leaving 8 bases unmatched. Germline values: CDR1 MNHNS, CDR2 SASEGT. The CDR3 is 13 amino acids. CDR3 region: CASSPDRDRGYTF. The CDR3 DNA sequence: TGTGCCAGCAGTCCCGACAGGGACAGAGGCTACACCTTC.

This clone is a singleton in its sample. This sequence joins TRBV2 and TRBJ1-6; the match to TRBD1 covers 9 bases. Germline CDR1 reads SNHLY; CDR2 reads FYNNEI. Germline trimming cut 6 bases from V and 7 bases from J; bases unmatched to any gene: 4. The CDR3 consists of 14 residues. The CDR3 reads CASSGTGWNSPLHF. As DNA, the CDR3 is TGTGCCAGCAGCGGGACAGGGTGGAATTCACCCCTCCACTTT.

In its sample, this clone was seen a few times. The CDR3 DNA reads TGTGCCAGCAGCCGAGCGGGTAACACAGATACGCAGTATTTT. As protein: CASSRAGNTDTQYF. This rearrangement joins TRBV11-2 to TRBJ2-3, with D perhaps matching TRBD2 (6 bases). CDR3 size: 14 residues. Trimming pared 5 bases from V and 2 bases from J, leaving 11 bases between. Germline V gives CDR1 SGHAT, CDR2 FQNNGV.

This chain joins TRBV4-2 and TRBJ1-2, with 8 bases identical to TRBD1. The CDR3 extends over 18 amino acids. J gave up 5 bases and V 2 bases, and 16 bases lay outside the gene matches. The germline V gene encodes CDR1 LGHNA and CDR2 YNFKEQ. The CDR3 reads CASSQTLLTGATAYGYTF. The CDR3 DNA reads TGTGCCAGCAGCCAAACCCTGTTGACAGGGGCCACCGCGTATGGCTACACCTTC.

The sample holds one count of this clone. CDR3 coding DNA: TGCAGCGTTGAAGGGCTAGCGGGTGCCGCCGGGCAGTTCTTC. It encodes CSVEGLAGAAGQFF. The J gene is TRBJ2-1, the V gene TRBV29-1; TRBD2 agrees at 8 bases. V shed 1 base, J shed 12 bases, and the junction held 11 bases outside the gene matches. This CDR3 has 14 amino acids. Germline CDR1 SQVTM, CDR2 ANQGSEA.

The rearrangement uses TRBV2 and TRBJ1-5; 9 positions agree with TRBD1. The V gene's germline CDR1 is SNHLY and CDR2 FYNNEI. CDR3 size: 15 residues. V gave up 6 bases and J gave up 1 base; unmatched junction bases: 4. CDR3 region: CASRRTGESNQPQHF. The CDR3 coding sequence is TGTGCCAGCAGGAGGACAGGGGAGAGCAATCAGCCCCAGCATTTT.

This chain joins TRBV5-1 and TRBJ2-3, with D possibly matching TRBD1 (5 bases). Looked up from germline, CDR1 is SGHRS and CDR2 is YFSETQ. CDR3 length: 15 residues. V was pared by 2 bases and J by 0 bases, with 10 bases between. The CDR3 is CASSLGAISTDTQYF. The CDR3 DNA follows: TGCGCCAGCAGCTTAGGGGCAATTAGCACAGATACGCAGTATTTT.

The chain uses TRBV10-3 and TRBJ2-3, with 9 positions matching TRBD2. In germline, CDR1 is ENHRY, CDR2 SYGVKD. The CDR3 consists of 12 residues. V shed 8 bases, J shed 6 bases, and the junction held 3 bases outside the gene matches. The DNA for the CDR3 is TGTGCCATCTCGGCGGGGGGGGATACGCAGTATTTT. Translating it yields CAISAGGDTQYF.

This clone was observed a single time. The genes are TRBV5-1 and TRBJ1-6; D call uncertain. Germline CDR1 reads SGHRS; CDR2 reads YFSETQ. Trimming stripped 3 bases from V and 13 bases from J, with 14 bases between. This CDR3 has 13 amino acids. The CDR3 DNA sequence: TGCGCCAGCAGCTCTTCGGGCGAGACCCCCCTCCACTTT. Translated: CASSSSGETPLHF.

V and J are TRBV28 and TRBJ2-3; 8 bases are a match to TRBD2. CDR3 size: 15 residues. Per the germline V gene, CDR1 is MDHEN and CDR2 is SYDVKM. With V trimmed by 4 bases and J by 6 bases, 9 bases remained unmatched. CDR3 sequence: CASSSAGARADTQYF. The CDR3 bases are TGTGCCAGCAGTTCAGCGGGAGCGAGAGCGGATACGCAGTATTTT.